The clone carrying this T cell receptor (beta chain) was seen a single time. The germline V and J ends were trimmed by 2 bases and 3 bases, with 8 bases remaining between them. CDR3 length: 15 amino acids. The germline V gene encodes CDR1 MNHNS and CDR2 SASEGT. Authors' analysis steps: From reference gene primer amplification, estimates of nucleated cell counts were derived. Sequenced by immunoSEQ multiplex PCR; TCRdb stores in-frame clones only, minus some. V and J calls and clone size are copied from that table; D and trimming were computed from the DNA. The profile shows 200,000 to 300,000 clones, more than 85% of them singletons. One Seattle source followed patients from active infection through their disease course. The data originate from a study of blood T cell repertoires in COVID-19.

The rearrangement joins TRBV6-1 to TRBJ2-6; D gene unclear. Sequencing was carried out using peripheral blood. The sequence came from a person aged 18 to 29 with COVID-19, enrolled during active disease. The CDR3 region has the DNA TGTGCCAGCAGTGAAAGACTTTTTGGGGCCAACGTCCTGACTTTC. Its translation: CASSERLFGANVLTF.